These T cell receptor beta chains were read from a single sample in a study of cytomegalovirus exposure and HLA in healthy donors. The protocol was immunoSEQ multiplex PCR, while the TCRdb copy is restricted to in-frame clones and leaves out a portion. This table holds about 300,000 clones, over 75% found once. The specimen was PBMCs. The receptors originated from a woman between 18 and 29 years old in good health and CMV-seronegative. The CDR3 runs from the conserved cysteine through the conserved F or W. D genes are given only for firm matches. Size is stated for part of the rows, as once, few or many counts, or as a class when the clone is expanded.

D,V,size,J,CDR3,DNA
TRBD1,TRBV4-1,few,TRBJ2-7,CASSQDDRASSYEQYF,TGCGCCAGCAGCCAAGATGACAGGGCGAGCTCCTACGAGCAGTACTTC
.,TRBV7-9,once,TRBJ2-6,CASSLRPQGWSSGANVLTF,TGTGCCAGCAGCTTACGGCCCCAGGGTTGGAGCTCTGGGGCCAACGTCCTGACTTTC
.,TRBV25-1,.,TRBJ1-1,CASTPGGVAGAFF,TGTGCCAGCACCCCGGGGGGGGTCGCGGGAGCTTTCTTT
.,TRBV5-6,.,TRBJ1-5,CASSRGQLNQPQHF,TGTGCCAGCAGCCGAGGACAGCTAAATCAGCCCCAGCATTTT
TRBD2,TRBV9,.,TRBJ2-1,CASSVAGGKTEQFF,TGTGCCAGCAGCGTAGCGGGAGGGAAGACTGAGCAGTTCTTC
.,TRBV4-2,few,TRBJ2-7,CASSQEPRDSEQYF,TGTGCCAGCAGCCAAGAACCCCGAGATTCCGAGCAGTACTTC
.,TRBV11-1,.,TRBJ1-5,CASSLDGSFNQPQHF,TGTGCCAGCAGCTTAGATGGGAGCTTCAATCAGCCCCAGCATTTT
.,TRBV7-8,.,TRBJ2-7,CASSFDRESYEQYF,TGTGCCAGCAGCTTCGACAGAGAGTCCTACGAGCAGTACTTC
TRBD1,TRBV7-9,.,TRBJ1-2,CASSRDRGALGYTF,TGTGCCAGCAGCCGGGACAGGGGGGCCTTAGGCTACACCTTC
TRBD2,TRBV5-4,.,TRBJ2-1,CASSFPGGSSYNEQFF,TGTGCCAGCAGCTTCCCGGGAGGGAGCTCCTACAATGAGCAGTTCTTC
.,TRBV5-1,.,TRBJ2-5,CASGPEGGRYF,TGCGCCAGCGGTCCCGAGGGGGGGAGGTACTTC
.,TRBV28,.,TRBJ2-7,CASSNLDSNYEQYF,TGTGCCAGCAGCAATCTTGACTCAAACTACGAGCAGTACTTC
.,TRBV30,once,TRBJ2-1,CAWSVRDSGGRNEQFF,TGTGCCTGGAGTGTACGAGATAGCGGCGGCCGCAATGAGCAGTTCTTC
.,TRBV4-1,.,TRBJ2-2,CASSQSLATPGELFF,TGCGCCAGCAGCCAAAGCCTAGCGACACCCGGGGAGCTGTTTTTT
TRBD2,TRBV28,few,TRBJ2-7,CASRWTSGRARSYEQYF,TGTGCCAGCAGATGGACTAGCGGGAGGGCTCGCTCCTACGAGCAGTACTTC
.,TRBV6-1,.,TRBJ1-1,CASRREVREAFF,TGTGCCAGCAGAAGGGAGGTTCGAGAAGCTTTCTTT
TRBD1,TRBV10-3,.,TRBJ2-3,CAISAGTADTDTQYF,TGTGCCATCAGTGCCGGGACAGCCGACACAGATACGCAGTATTTT
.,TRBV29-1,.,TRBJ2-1,CSVGGLEQFF,TGCAGCGTTGGAGGGCTGGAGCAGTTCTTC
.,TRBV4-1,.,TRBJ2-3,CASSQPPRGTTTDTQYF,TGCGCCAGCAGCCAACCTCCCCGCGGGACGACGACAGATACGCAGTATTTT
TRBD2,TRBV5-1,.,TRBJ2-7,CASSLTLAGPSYEQYF,TGCGCCAGCAGCTTGACTCTAGCGGGGCCGTCCTACGAGCAGTACTTC
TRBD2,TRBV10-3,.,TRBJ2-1,CAISVTGTSDNEQFF,TGTGCCATCAGTGTGACCGGGACTAGCGACAATGAGCAGTTCTTC
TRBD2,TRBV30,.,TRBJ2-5,CAWSTGLAGGLGETQYF,TGTGCCTGGAGTACCGGACTAGCGGGAGGGTTAGGGGAGACCCAGTACTTC
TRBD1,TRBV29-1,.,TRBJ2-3,CSVTGTGGGLDTQYF,TGCAGCGTTACCGGGACAGGGGGCGGGTTGGATACGCAGTATTTT
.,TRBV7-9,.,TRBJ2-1,CASTEVLEQFF,TGTGCCAGCACCGAGGTCCTTGAGCAGTTCTTC
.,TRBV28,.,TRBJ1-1,CASSLQGDTEAFF,TGTGCCAGCAGCTTACAGGGTGACACTGAAGCTTTCTTT
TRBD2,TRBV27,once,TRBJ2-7,CASSFGAGGLPSYEQYF,TGTGCCAGCAGTTTCGGAGCGGGAGGACTTCCTTCCTACGAGCAGTACTTC
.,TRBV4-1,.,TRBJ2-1,CASSQALRHPNEQFF,TGCGCCAGCAGCCAAGCCCTGCGCCACCCCAATGAGCAGTTCTTC
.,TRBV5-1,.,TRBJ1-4,CASSLGLQRVFEKLFF,TGCGCCAGCAGCTTGGGCCTCCAGAGGGTATTTGAAAAACTGTTTTTT
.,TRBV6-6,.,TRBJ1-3,CASRLQQGGAGNTIYF,TGTGCCAGCAGACTCCAACAGGGAGGGGCTGGAAACACCATATATTTT
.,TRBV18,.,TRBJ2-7,CASSPPVAPGQRAYEQYF,TGTGCCAGCTCACCACCTGTAGCCCCCGGACAGAGAGCTTACGAGCAGTACTTC
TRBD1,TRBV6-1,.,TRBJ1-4,CASRTGGPNEKLFF,TGTGCCAGCAGAACAGGGGGACCTAATGAAAAACTGTTTTTT
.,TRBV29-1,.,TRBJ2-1,CSVVYRLAYNEQFF,TGCAGCGTTGTTTATAGGCTAGCGTACAATGAGCAGTTCTTC
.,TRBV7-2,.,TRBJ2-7,CASSSLFGESQYEQYF,TGTGCCAGCAGCTCCCTCTTCGGGGAGAGCCAGTACGAGCAGTACTTC
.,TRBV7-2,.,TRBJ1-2,CASSRTENYYGYTF,TGTGCCAGCAGCCGGACAGAGAACTACTATGGCTACACCTTC
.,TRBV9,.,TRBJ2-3,CASSVEGDPIDTQYF,TGTGCCAGCAGCGTAGAGGGGGATCCCATAGATACGCAGTATTTT
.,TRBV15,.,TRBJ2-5,CATSTPGVVSGETQYF,TGTGCCACCAGCACCCCGGGGGTCGTCAGTGGAGAGACCCAGTACTTC
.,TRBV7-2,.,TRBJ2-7,CASSTGWLSYEQYF,TGTGCCAGCAGTACGGGGTGGCTCTCCTACGAGCAGTACTTC
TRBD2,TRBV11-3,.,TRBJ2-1,CASSSGGRANNEQFF,TGTGCCAGCAGCTCTGGCGGGAGGGCCAATAATGAGCAGTTCTTC
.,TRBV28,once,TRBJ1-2,CASSLNGGDYGYTF,TGTGCCAGCAGTTTAAATGGGGGGGACTATGGCTACACCTTC
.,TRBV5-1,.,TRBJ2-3,CASSFGARNTDTQYF,TGCGCCAGCAGCTTCGGAGCGAGGAACACAGATACGCAGTATTTT
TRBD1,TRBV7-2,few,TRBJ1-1,CASSIQGADTEAFF,TGTGCCAGCAGCATACAGGGGGCGGACACTGAAGCTTTCTTT
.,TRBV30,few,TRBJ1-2,CAWSVGGRDGYTF,TGTGCCTGGAGCGTGGGGGGGCGCGATGGCTACACCTTC
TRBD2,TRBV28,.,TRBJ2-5,CASSLVLAGEAQYF,TGTGCCAGCAGTTTGGTTCTAGCGGGAGAGGCCCAGTACTTC
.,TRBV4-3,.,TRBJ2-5,CASSLTGGETQYF,TGCGCCAGCAGCCTCACAGGTGGAGAGACCCAGTACTTC
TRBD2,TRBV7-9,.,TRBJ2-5,CASSLSGNVETQYF,TGTGCCAGCAGCTTGAGCGGGAACGTGGAGACCCAGTACTTC
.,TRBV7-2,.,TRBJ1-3,CASSLGLSSGNTIYF,TGTGCCAGCAGCTTAGGACTGAGCTCTGGAAACACCATATATTTT
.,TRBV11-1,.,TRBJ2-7,CASSVGAGHSVTYEQYF,TGTGCCAGCAGCGTAGGCGCAGGGCACTCCGTTACCTACGAGCAGTACTTC
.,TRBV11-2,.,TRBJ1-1,CASSLNLNTEAFF,TGTGCCAGCAGCTTGAACTTGAACACTGAAGCTTTCTTT
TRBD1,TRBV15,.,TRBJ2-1,CATSRDFARQGVNEQFF,TGTGCCACCAGCAGAGATTTTGCGCGACAGGGCGTTAACGAGCAGTTCTTC
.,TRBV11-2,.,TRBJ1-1,CASSLTAGWSMTFF,TGTGCCAGCAGCTTAACGGCAGGGTGGAGTATGACTTTCTTT
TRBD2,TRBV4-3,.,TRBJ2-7,CASSRSGVAREGAYEQYF,TGCGCCAGCAGCCGATCGGGCGTAGCACGGGAGGGAGCCTACGAGCAGTACTTC
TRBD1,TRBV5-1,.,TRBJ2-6,CASSFYPDRVKDTGANVLTF,TGCGCCAGCAGCTTCTATCCTGACAGGGTAAAAGACACTGGGGCCAACGTCCTGACTTTC
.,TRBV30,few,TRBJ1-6,CAWSSGWNSPLHF,TGTGCCTGGTCATCCGGGTGGAATTCACCCCTCCACTTT
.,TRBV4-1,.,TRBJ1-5,CASSQLTINQPQHF,TGCGCCAGCAGCCAATTGACTATCAATCAGCCCCAGCATTTT
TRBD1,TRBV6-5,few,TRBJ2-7,CASSYDRAYEQYF,TGTGCCAGCAGTTACGACAGGGCCTACGAGCAGTACTTC
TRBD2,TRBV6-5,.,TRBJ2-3,CASTRAGATDTQYF,TGTGCCAGCACCAGAGCGGGAGCTACAGATACGCAGTATTTT
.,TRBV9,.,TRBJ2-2,CASSVGRLVTGELFF,TGTGCCAGCAGCGTAGGCCGGCTAGTCACCGGGGAGCTGTTTTTT
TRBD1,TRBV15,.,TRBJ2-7,CATSSDLPGQRTYEQYF,TGTGCCACCAGCAGCGACCTACCGGGACAGCGGACCTACGAGCAGTACTTC
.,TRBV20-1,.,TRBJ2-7,CSAVNRAEQYF,TGCAGTGCCGTCAACCGCGCCGAGCAGTACTTC
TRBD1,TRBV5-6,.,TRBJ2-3,CASSLTGVVGTDTQYF,TGTGCCAGCAGCTTGACAGGGGTGGTGGGCACAGATACGCAGTATTTT